The 29 T cell receptor beta chains below were found in one sample sequenced in a study of identifying expanded T cells in peripheral blood. Libraries were prepared by immunoSEQ multiplex PCR; TCRdb keeps only in-frame clonotypes and omits some of them. Among about 91,000 clones listed, around 89% were seen once. The sequencing input was blood. The source of these receptors is a person aged 18-70 years in good health.

The chain employs TRBV4-3 and TRBJ1-1; D not certain. V was clipped by 6 bases and J by 1 base, with 3 bases between them. This CDR3 spans 11 amino acids. Germline CDR1 LGHNA, CDR2 YSLEER. CDR3 bases: TGCGCCAGCAGTTCGAACACTGAAGCTTTCTTT. Translating it yields CASSSNTEAFF.

This clone came up a few times. This sequence joins TRBV4-2 and TRBJ1-6; 9 nucleotides line up with TRBD1. Germline CDR1 and CDR2: LGHNA and YNFKEQ. This CDR3 region has 16 residues. The junction had 8 bases not matched to a gene; V was cut back by 1 base and J by 10 bases. The CDR3 loop reads CASSQVPGTGTSPLHF. The CDR3 DNA sequence: TGTGCCAGCAGCCAAGTGCCGGGGACAGGGACCTCACCCCTCCACTTT.

V usage is TRBV7-3 and J usage is TRBJ2-1; 11 bases line up with TRBD2. Germline loops: CDR1 SGHTA, CDR2 FQGTGA. The V segment lost 6 bases and the J segment 8 bases; nucleotides outside the gene matches: 6. This CDR3 spans 14 amino acids. The CDR3 coding sequence is TGTGCCAGCAGTGAACTAGCGGGGGTCTATGAGCAGTTCTTC. It is translated as CASSELAGVYEQFF.

This chain links TRBV27 with TRBJ1-4; D remains unclear. V was shortened by 5 bases and J by 3 bases, with 16 bases between the two germline ends. The CDR3 sequence is 16 residues long. The germline V gene has CDR1 MNHEY and CDR2 SMNVEV (reference sequence). This CDR3 reads CASSRYASHSNEKLFF. CDR3 DNA sequence: TGTGCCAGCAGTCGCTACGCCAGCCATTCTAATGAAAAACTGTTTTTT.

The rearrangement uses TRBV4-2 and TRBJ2-6; D gene ambiguous. Germline CDR1 LGHNA, CDR2 YNFKEQ. V gave up 1 base and J gave up 1 base, with 8 bases separating them. The CDR3 runs to 16 residues. The CDR3 loop is CASSQGAISGANVLTF. Written as DNA, the CDR3 is TGTGCCAGCAGCCAAGGAGCTATATCTGGGGCCAACGTCCTGACTTTC.

This sequence joins TRBV19 and TRBJ1-1, with 8 bases that match TRBD1. The CDR3 sequence is 13 residues long. Germline-derived CDR1 and CDR2 are LNHDA and SQIVND (reference sequence). Germline trimming cut 3 bases from V and 6 bases from J; bases unmatched to any gene: 3. The CDR3 loop reads CASSMSGGSEAFF. DNA for the CDR3: TGTGCCAGTAGTATGTCAGGGGGCTCTGAAGCTTTCTTT.

The chain uses TRBV4-2 and TRBJ2-7, with TRBD2 as a possible D gene (7 bases). Between the trimmed V and J ends, which lost 6 bases and 0 bases, there was a span of 15 bases. Per germline, CDR1 LGHNA and CDR2 YNFKEQ. The CDR3 is made up of 15 amino acids. The CDR3 protein is CASSEGGDGSYEQYF. The DNA of the CDR3 is TGTGCCAGCAGTGAAGGGGGGGACGGCTCCTACGAGCAGTACTTC.

In this sample, this clone turned up once. The gene calls are TRBV5-6 and TRBJ2-7; D remains unclear. CDR3 length: 14 residues. V lost 0 bases, J lost 4 bases, and 11 bases lay in between. Germline assignment: CDR1 SGHDT and CDR2 YYEEEE. CDR3 sequence (DNA): TGTGCCAGCAGCTTGGTCACGCTCCCTTACGAGCAGTACTTC. This gives the protein CASSLVTLPYEQYF.

The rearrangement links TRBV28 to TRBJ1-1; TRBD1 is a possible D gene (5 bases). Germline V gives CDR1 MDHEN, CDR2 SYDVKM. Trimming cost V 7 bases and J 4 bases, with 16 bases left between them. The CDR3 loop spans 14 amino acids. CDR3 DNA sequence: TGTGCCAGCATTCCAGGGACTCCGATCACTGAAGCTTTCTTT. Translated, it gives CASIPGTPITEAFF. Complete variable domain (other parts from reference TRBV28 and TRBJ1-1): DVKVTQSSRYLVKRTGEKVFLECVQDMDHENMFWYRQDPGLGLRLIYFSYDVKMKEKGDIPEGYSVSREKKERFSLILESASTNQTSMYLCASIPGTPITEAFFGQGTRLTVV.

The J gene is TRBJ2-2, the V gene TRBV30; 8 nucleotides align to TRBD1. V dropped 5 bases and J dropped 4; count of bases not matched to a gene: 3. CDR1 is GTSNPN and CDR2 is SVGIG in the germline V gene (reference sequence). This CDR3 has 13 residues. The CDR3 spells CAWDRGSTGELFF. In nucleotides, the CDR3 is TGTGCCTGGGACAGGGGAAGCACCGGGGAGCTGTTTTTT.

The sample holds one count of this clone. The V call is TRBV2, the J call TRBJ1-4, with TRBD1 identical over 7 bases. The CDR3 runs 13 residues. The J segment lost 9 bases and the V segment lost 6 bases, leaving 7 bases of the junction unmatched. Germline CDR1 and CDR2: SNHLY and FYNNEI. CDR3 coding DNA: TGTGCCAGCAGCTACTCGGACAGGCAAAAACTGTTTTTT. Encoded protein: CASSYSDRQKLFF.

This clone was counted a single time. The V and J genes are TRBV5-1 and TRBJ2-5; TRBD2 matches 14 bases. The germline gives CDR1 SGHRS, CDR2 YFSETQ. V gave up 4 bases and J gave up 4 bases; unmatched junction bases: 3. The CDR3 spans 15 residues. The CDR3 is CASSAGLAGAETQYF. The CDR3 bases are TGCGCCAGCAGCGCGGGACTAGCGGGAGCAGAGACCCAGTACTTC.

V gene TRBV10-1 combines with J gene TRBJ2-3; the D is unclear. The CDR3 runs 13 residues. Germline loops: CDR1 WNHNN, CDR2 SYGVQD (reference sequence). The V end was cut by 0 bases, the J end by 5 bases, with 6 bases between. The chain's CDR3 is CASSESIIDTQYF. The CDR3 region has the DNA TGCGCCAGCAGTGAGTCGATTATAGATACGCAGTATTTT.

The chain links TRBV15 to TRBJ2-5; tentatively, D is TRBD1 or TRBD2 (5 bases each). Germline V gives CDR1 LNHNV, CDR2 YYDKDF (reference sequence). The length of the CDR3 is 13 residues. V was cut by 5 bases and J by 4 bases, with 11 bases left in between. The CDR3 loop reads CATSVGTGETQYF. For the CDR3, the DNA is TGTGCCACCAGCGTGGGGACGGGAGAGACCCAGTACTTC.

V usage is TRBV11-3 and J usage is TRBJ2-7; 7 bases match TRBD1. CDR1 and CDR2 (germline): SGHNT, YENEEA. The CDR3 has 12 amino acids. V trimming: 5 bases; J trimming: 6 bases; junction bases outside the gene matches: 4. CDR3 loop: CASSNTGAEQYF. The CDR3 DNA reads as TGTGCCAGCAGCAACACAGGGGCCGAGCAGTACTTC. Looking up the rest from reference TRBV11-3 and TRBJ2-7 gives the full variable domain: EAGVVQSPRYKIIEKKQPVAFWCNPISGHNTLYWYLQNLGQGPELLIRYENEEAVDDSQLPKDRFSAERLKGVDSTLKIQPAELGDSAVYLCASSNTGAEQYFGPGTRLTVT.

V usage is TRBV19 and J usage is TRBJ2-1; 7 bases agree with TRBD2. After removal of 10 bases from V and 3 bases from J, the junction contained 3 bases not matched to a gene. Germline lookup yields CDR1 LNHDA and CDR2 SQIVND (reference sequence). The CDR3 loop spans 12 amino acids. The DNA for the CDR3 is TGTGCCACGCGGGAGAACTACAATGAGCAGTTCTTC. Translation gives CATRENYNEQFF.

The rearrangement joins TRBV5-6 to TRBJ1-2; 8 bases agree with TRBD1. There are 15 residues in the CDR3. Per germline, CDR1 SGHDT and CDR2 YYEEEE. V was pared by 6 bases and J by 5 bases, with 12 bases of the junction left unmatched. The CDR3: CASNSQDRGEYGYTF. Here the CDR3 DNA reads TGTGCCAGCAACAGCCAAGACAGGGGAGAGTATGGCTACACCTTC.

The V and J genes are TRBV5-1 and TRBJ1-2; 9 bases agree with TRBD1. Germline V gene data show CDR1 as SGHRS and CDR2 as YFSETQ. Losses at the gene ends were 4 bases for V and 3 bases for J; bases not matched to a gene: 10. This CDR3 is 16 amino acids long. The CDR3 protein is CASSVTGGLGDYGYTF. CDR3 bases: TGCGCCAGCAGCGTGACAGGGGGACTAGGGGACTATGGCTACACCTTC.

The V gene is TRBV29-1, the J gene TRBJ1-6; D uncertain. The CDR3 contains 13 residues. V lost 3 bases and J lost 3, with 6 bases in between. Looked up from germline, CDR1 is SQVTM and CDR2 is ANQGSEA. DNA for the CDR3: TGCAGCGTTGACAGACTCTATAATTCACCCCTCCACTTT. Amino acid sequence: CSVDRLYNSPLHF. Complete variable domain (other parts from reference TRBV29-1 and TRBJ1-6): SAVISQKPSRDICQRGTSLTIQCQVDSQVTMMFWYRQQPGQSLTLIATANQGSEATYESGFVIDKFPISRPNLTFSTLTVSNMSPEDSSIYLCSVDRLYNSPLHFGNGTRLTVT.

The chain has TRBV5-6 and TRBJ1-4, with D hard to call. This CDR3 is built from 16 residues. Trimming took off 1 base at V and 0 bases at J, with 10 bases between the two ends. Germline values: CDR1 SGHDT, CDR2 YYEEEE. The CDR3 DNA is TGTGCCAGCAGCTTGTTAACTCTTGCAACTAATGAAAAACTGTTTTTT. Translated: CASSLLTLATNEKLFF.

This clone appeared a single time. This chain connects TRBV30 to TRBJ1-5; the D is unclear. In germline, CDR1 is GTSNPN, CDR2 SVGIG (reference sequence). The CDR3 is 13 residues long. V was clipped by 0 bases and J by 6 bases, with 9 bases between them. CDR3 bases: TGTGCCTGGAGTGTAGTTGGTGGTCAGCCCCAGCATTTT. It specifies CAWSVVGGQPQHF.

V usage is TRBV19 and J usage is TRBJ2-2, with 12 bases aligning to TRBD1. Germline V gene lookup returns CDR1 LNHDA and CDR2 SQIVND (reference sequence). The CDR3 length is 19 residues. V shed 7 bases, J shed 5 bases, and the junction held 17 bases outside the gene matches. CDR3 protein: CASTTIRGQGARVTGELFF. For the CDR3, the DNA is TGTGCCAGTACCACTATCCGGGGACAGGGGGCGCGGGTGACCGGGGAGCTGTTTTTT.

The chain links TRBV5-1 to TRBJ1-3; TRBD1 aligns across 7 bases. CDR1 is SGHRS, CDR2 YFSETQ, per germline. The V gene end was trimmed by 5 bases and the J gene end by 1 base; junction bases not matched to a gene: 9. This CDR3 has 16 amino acids. Here the CDR3 reads CASSLVARGSGNTIYF. CDR3 nucleotide sequence: TGCGCCAGCAGTCTCGTAGCCAGGGGGTCTGGAAACACCATATATTTT.

This clone was picked up one time. A read error may produce the germline difference seen at one junction end. The chain uses TRBV28 and TRBJ1-2; unclear D gene. CDR3 size: 12 residues. In germline, CDR1 is MDHEN, CDR2 SYDVKM. The CDR3 is CASSLLGGSLSF. In nucleotides, the CDR3 is TGTGCCAGCAGTTTATTAGGCGGGTCATTATCATTC.

This chain links TRBV10-3 with TRBJ1-1, with 8 nucleotides matching TRBD1. The germline CDR1 and CDR2 sequences are ENHRY and SYGVKD. With V trimmed by 3 bases and J by 4 bases, 4 bases remained unmatched. The CDR3 totals 14 residues. In DNA form, the CDR3 reads TGTGCCATCAGTGATACAGGGGGGGGCACTGAAGCTTTCTTT. It specifies CAISDTGGGTEAFF.

The sample holds a few counts of this clone. The rearrangement uses TRBV6-4 and TRBJ2-3; D remains ambiguous. V dropped 2 bases and J dropped 0 bases, with 6 bases sitting between them. Germline CDR1 is MRHNA and CDR2 is SNTAGT. The length of the CDR3 is 14 residues. In DNA, the CDR3 is TGTGCCAGCAGTGACAGAGCTAGCACAGATACGCAGTATTTT. Translation gives CASSDRASTDTQYF.

The gene calls are TRBV19 and TRBJ2-5, with 11 nucleotides matching TRBD2. The J segment lost 9 bases and the V segment lost 7 bases, leaving 13 bases of the junction unmatched. There are 15 residues in the CDR3. CDR1 is LNHDA and CDR2 is SQIVND in the germline V gene (reference sequence). In DNA form, the CDR3 reads TGTGCCAGTAATAATGGTCTAGCGGGAGGTACTCCCCAGTACTTC. Translating it yields CASNNGLAGGTPQYF. The whole variable domain, remainder taken from reference TRBV19 and TRBJ2-5, is DGGITQSPKYLFRKEGQNVTLSCEQNLNHDAMYWYRQDPGQGLRLIYYSQIVNDFQKGDIAEGYSVSREKKESFPLTVTSAQKNPTAFYLCASNNGLAGGTPQYFGPGTRLLVL.

The gene calls are TRBV18 and TRBJ1-6, with 9 bases fitting TRBD1. V lost 3 bases to trimming and J lost 8 bases; unmatched junction nucleotides: 2. The CDR3 has 14 amino acids. Per the germline V gene, CDR1 is KGHSH and CDR2 is LQKENI. The CDR3 is CASSPGQGYSPLHF. CDR3 coding DNA: TGTGCCAGCTCACCGGGACAGGGATATTCACCCCTCCACTTT.

This chain joins TRBV29-1 and TRBJ1-2; D perhaps matches TRBD1 (5 bases). V lost 2 bases and J 0 bases, leaving 13 bases between the germline ends. This CDR3 spans 15 amino acids. Germline V gene data show CDR1 as SQVTM and CDR2 as ANQGSEA. CDR3 in amino acids: CSVEWSTGANYGYTF. The CDR3 bases are TGCAGCGTTGAATGGTCTACAGGCGCTAACTATGGCTACACCTTC. The full variable domain, completed using reference TRBV29-1 and TRBJ1-2, is SAVISQKPSRDICQRGTSLTIQCQVDSQVTMMFWYRQQPGQSLTLIATANQGSEATYESGFVIDKFPISRPNLTFSTLTVSNMSPEDSSIYLCSVEWSTGANYGYTFGSGTRLTVV.